Below, 30 T cell receptor beta chains from the same sample are listed, as sequenced in a study of early T cells in non-severe SARS-CoV-2 infection. TCRdb reprocessed the 5' RACE reads with MiXCR, giving one entry per CDR3 protein. The table lists around 71,000 distinct CDR3 sequences, approximately 15% of them singletons. Material: whole blood, obtained at baseline. These receptors came from an adult who was a healthcare worker with PCR-confirmed SARS-CoV-2 infection or an uninfected control (not recorded which).

Only a few counts were recorded for this clonotype. This chain connects TRBV7-2 to TRBJ2-4; 8 positions agree with TRBD2. The germline gives CDR1 SGHTA, CDR2 FQGNSA. The CDR3 sequence is 16 residues long. V was clipped by 4 bases and J by 6 bases; unmatched bases: 11. CDR3 DNA: TGTGCCAGCAGCTCACTAGCGGCCCATCGCGGAAACATTCAGTACTTC. Protein sequence: CASSSLAAHRGNIQYF.

DNA for the CDR3: TGTGCCAGCAGTTTATGGGACGGATCCTACGAGCAGTACTTC. It translates to CASSLWDGSYEQYF. V is TRBV27 and J is TRBJ2-7, with D perhaps matching TRBD1 or TRBD2 (5 bases each). The CDR3 has 14 residues. Trimming stripped 1 base from V and 1 base from J, with 8 bases between. Germline V gene sequence: CDR1 MNHEY, CDR2 SMNVEV (reference sequence).

This clonotype was seen ten or more times. This sequence joins TRBV20-1 and TRBJ2-3; no definite D call. CDR1 and CDR2 from the germline V gene are DFQATT and SNEGSKA (reference sequence). The CDR3 covers 15 residues. The V end was cut by 4 bases, the J end by 0 bases, with 14 bases between. The CDR3 nucleotides read TGCAGTGCTATCCGGAGCGCGACAAGCACAGATACGCAGTATTTT. This codes for CSAIRSATSTDTQYF.

The V and J genes are TRBV7-9 and TRBJ1-1; TRBD1 aligns across 8 bases. This CDR3 has 16 amino acids. V lost 0 bases to trimming and J lost 5 bases; unmatched junction nucleotides: 8. Germline V gene sequence: CDR1 SEHNR, CDR2 FQNEAQ (reference sequence). CDR3 sequence (DNA): TGTGCCAGCAGCTTAGCCGAAGGACAGGGAAGGACTGAAGCTTTCTTT. Residues: CASSLAEGQGRTEAFF.

The table lists this clonotype with a few counts. The J gene is TRBJ2-7, the V gene TRBV18; D is perhaps TRBD1 (6 bases). This CDR3 has 12 amino acids. The V and J ends lost 8 bases and 1 base respectively, with 9 bases between them. The germline V gene has CDR1 KGHSH and CDR2 LQKENI. The CDR3 DNA reads as TGTGCCAGCACTGGACAGTCCTACGAGCAGTACTTC. Its protein is CASTGQSYEQYF.

The rearrangement joins TRBV6-6 to TRBJ2-7; D gene uncertain. Germline assignment: CDR1 MNHNY and CDR2 SVGAGI (reference sequence). The CDR3 runs to 13 residues. V gave up 2 bases and J gave up 1 base, with 6 bases separating them. CDR3 nucleotides: TGTGCCAGCAGTTACGCGTTTTCCTACGAGCAGTACTTC. Translated: CASSYAFSYEQYF.

This sequence joins TRBV28 and TRBJ2-3, with 10 bases that match TRBD1. CDR1 and CDR2 from the germline V gene are MDHEN and SYDVKM. V dropped 5 bases and J dropped 5; count of bases not matched to a gene: 7. The CDR3 is 15 residues long. CDR3 DNA sequence: TGTGCCAGCAGTGCCCGGGACAGGGGCGGAGATACGCAGTATTTT. Its translation is CASSARDRGGDTQYF.

The gene calls are TRBV5-1 and TRBJ2-1; 9 positions match TRBD1. Germline lookup yields CDR1 SGHRS and CDR2 YFSETQ. This CDR3 is built from 16 residues. Losses at the gene ends were 0 bases for V and 5 bases for J; bases not matched to a gene: 6. CDR3 region: CASSLAPGQGNNEQFF. The CDR3 bases are TGCGCCAGCAGCTTGGCCCCGGGACAGGGCAACAATGAGCAGTTCTTC.

V and J are TRBV18 and TRBJ2-2; 12 bases map to TRBD2. This CDR3 has 16 residues. The V gene's germline CDR1 is KGHSH and CDR2 LQKENI. V shed 6 bases and J 2 bases; nucleotides not matched to a gene: 4. The CDR3 region is CASSPGLAGNTGELFF. The CDR3 DNA sequence: TGTGCCAGCTCGCCGGGACTAGCGGGTAACACCGGGGAGCTGTTTTTT.

This chain connects TRBV24-1 to TRBJ2-7; no clear D gene. Trimming pared 2 bases from V and 6 bases from J, leaving 10 bases between. This CDR3 has 13 residues. Looked up from germline, CDR1 is KGHDR and CDR2 is SFDVKD. DNA for the CDR3: TGTGCCACCAGTGATTGGCCTAGTAGCGAGCAGTACTTC. Its protein product is CATSDWPSSEQYF.

A few counts support this clonotype. The V gene is TRBV10-3, the J gene TRBJ1-2; TRBD1 might be the D (6 bases). The V end lost 3 bases, the J end lost 4 bases, and 15 bases lay between the germline ends. The CDR3 extends over 15 amino acids. Per the germline V gene, CDR1 is ENHRY and CDR2 is SYGVKD. The CDR3 nucleotides read TGTGCCATCAGTGACGGGCAGGGGATTGGCTATGGCTACACCTTC. This translates into CAISDGQGIGYGYTF.

This clonotype was seen at least ten times. The chain carries TRBV7-9 and TRBJ1-1; tentatively, D is TRBD1 (6 bases). The CDR3 is 15 residues long. The V gene lost 7 bases and the J gene lost 4 bases, with 19 bases spanning the gap. The germline CDR1 and CDR2 sequences are SEHNR and FQNEAQ (reference sequence). The CDR3 DNA sequence: TGTGCCAGCACCATCTCCCAGGGGAAGGCCACTGAAGCTTTCTTT. Protein sequence: CASTISQGKATEAFF.

The chain uses TRBV12-3 or TRBV12-4 and TRBJ2-5, with a weak D call TRBD1 (5 bases). V gave up 6 bases and J gave up 7 bases, with 15 bases separating them. This CDR3 is built from 13 residues. The CDR3 DNA is TGTGCCAGCAGGGCAGGGCCGGGTTCGACCCAGTACTTC. It encodes CASRAGPGSTQYF.

This chain links TRBV2 with TRBJ2-7; no definite D call. The germline CDR1 and CDR2 sequences are SNHLY and FYNNEI. The CDR3 runs 13 residues. V was cut by 8 bases and J by 7 bases, with 18 bases left in between. The CDR3 sequence is CASAQQTFGEQYF. CDR3 nucleotides: TGTGCCAGCGCTCAACAGACCTTCGGAGAGCAGTACTTC.

CDR3 loop: CASISGAGGSDTQYF. The CDR3, as DNA: TGTGCCAGCATCTCAGGGGCAGGGGGCTCAGATACGCAGTATTTT. J is TRBJ2-3 and V is TRBV28, with 8 bases lining up with TRBD1. Germline-derived CDR1 and CDR2 are MDHEN and SYDVKM. The junction had 10 bases not matched to a gene; V was cut back by 7 bases and J by 4 bases. This CDR3 spans 15 amino acids.

Only a few counts were recorded for this clonotype. This chain uses TRBV7-9 with TRBJ2-3; 8 bases line up with TRBD2. The trim removed 5 bases at V and 0 bases at J, leaving 7 bases unmatched. Germline V lookup: CDR1 SEHNR, CDR2 FQNEAQ (reference sequence). The CDR3 runs to 16 residues. In DNA, the CDR3 is TGTGCCAGCAGCCGAGGACTAGCCCCTAGCACAGATACGCAGTATTTT. Translating gives CASSRGLAPSTDTQYF.

V is TRBV7-9 and J is TRBJ2-7; 12 bases agree with TRBD1. The CDR3 runs to 15 residues. After removal of 5 bases from V and 9 bases from J, the junction contained 11 bases not matched to a gene. The germline gives CDR1 SEHNR, CDR2 FQNEAQ (reference sequence). Written as DNA, the CDR3 is TGTGCCAGCAGCGCCTCCGGGACAGGGGGCGCAGGGCAGTACTTC. Translation gives CASSASGTGGAGQYF.

This clonotype has just a few counts. The chain combines TRBV7-9 with TRBJ1-3, with D unclear. Per the germline V gene, CDR1 is SEHNR and CDR2 is FQNEAQ (reference sequence). V dropped 3 bases and J dropped 0 bases, with 12 bases sitting between them. CDR3 length equals 16 residues. The CDR3 DNA sequence: TGTGCCAGCAGCTTTCCCCTTCCCAACTCTGGAAACACCATATATTTT. Translating it yields CASSFPLPNSGNTIYF.

J is TRBJ2-5 and V is TRBV7-2, with a tentative D call TRBD2 (5 bases). Deletions cut 5 bases from V and 2 bases from J, with 12 bases between. CDR1 SGHTA and CDR2 FQGNSA come from the germline V gene. The CDR3 loop spans 14 amino acids. For the CDR3, the DNA is TGTGCCAGCAGCAGAATGGGCGGGCAAGAGACCCAGTACTTC. It yields the protein CASSRMGGQETQYF. Variable domain in full (rest from reference TRBV7-2 and TRBJ2-5): GAGVSQSPSNKVTEKGKDVELRCDPISGHTALYWYRQSLGQGLEFLIYFQGNSAPDKSGLPSDRFSAERTGGSVSTLTIQRTQQEDSAVYLCASSRMGGQETQYFGPGTRLLVL.

This rearrangement joins TRBV7-9 to TRBJ2-7; maybe TRBD2 (6 bases). The V and J ends lost 7 bases and 0 bases respectively, with 16 bases between them. The CDR3 length is 15 residues. In germline, CDR1 is SEHNR, CDR2 FQNEAQ (reference sequence). The CDR3 is CASKAGTQSSYEQYF. CDR3 nucleotides: TGTGCCAGCAAGGCCGGGACTCAGAGCTCCTACGAGCAGTACTTC.

This clonotype was seen a few times. This chain links TRBV7-6 with TRBJ2-1; the D is unclear. The CDR3 has 12 amino acids. With 3 bases removed from V and 5 bases from J, the gap between germline ends came to 5 bases. In germline, CDR1 is SGHVS, CDR2 FNYEAQ. CDR3 sequence reads: CASSFTDNEQFF. Here the CDR3 DNA reads TGTGCCAGCAGCTTTACGGACAATGAGCAGTTCTTC. Using reference TRBV7-6 and TRBJ2-1 for the parts outside the CDR3, the full variable domain is GAGVSQSPRYKVTKRGQDVALRCDPISGHVSLYWYRQALGQGPEFLTYFNYEAQQDKSGLPNDRFSAERPEGSISTLTIQRTEQRDSAMYRCASSFTDNEQFFGPGTRLTVL.

This clonotype appeared a few times. V is TRBV11-2 and J is TRBJ2-5; D is ambiguous. The V and J ends lost 5 bases and 0 bases respectively, with 10 bases between them. CDR3 length equals 14 residues. Germline CDR1 and CDR2: SGHAT and FQNNGV. This CDR3 reads CASSPMSYQETQYF. CDR3 in DNA: TGTGCCAGCAGCCCCATGAGCTACCAAGAGACCCAGTACTTC.

This clonotype was seen many times. The rearrangement joins TRBV5-4 to TRBJ2-1; D assignment may be TRBD1 or TRBD2 (5 bases each). Per germline, CDR1 SGHNT and CDR2 YYREEE (reference sequence). Trimming removed 0 bases at V and 3 bases at J, with 13 bases between. The CDR3 contains 16 residues. The chain's CDR3 is CASSLVPGTVYNEQFF. DNA of the CDR3: TGTGCCAGCAGCTTGGTGCCGGGGACCGTCTACAATGAGCAGTTCTTC.

This clonotype was seen a few times. The genes are TRBV7-9 and TRBJ1-1, with D tentatively TRBD1 (6 bases). V was trimmed by 5 bases and J by 1 base, leaving 11 bases between them. The CDR3 is 14 amino acids. CDR1 and CDR2 from the germline V gene are SEHNR and FQNEAQ (reference sequence). The CDR3 DNA reads TGTGCCAGCAGCCTACGGACAGCGAACACTGAAGCTTTCTTT. Its protein is CASSLRTANTEAFF.

A few counts support this clonotype. The chain couples TRBV10-3 to TRBJ2-1; TRBD1 matches at 8 bases. The germline CDR1 and CDR2 sequences are ENHRY and SYGVKD. The CDR3 has 13 residues. The junction had 7 bases not matched to a gene; V was cut back by 5 bases and J by 10 bases. The CDR3 region has the DNA TGTGCCATCAGTAAGACAGGGGAAGGGGAGCAGTTCTTC. Residues: CAISKTGEGEQFF.

This clonotype appeared a few times. This sequence joins TRBV6-1 and TRBJ2-7; 10 bases map to TRBD1. CDR1 and CDR2 from the germline V gene are MNHNS and SASEGT. The CDR3 runs to 16 residues. V gave up 4 bases and J gave up 6 bases; unmatched junction bases: 12. The DNA of the CDR3 is TGTGCCAGCAGTGGCTTCGGGGGGACAGGGGAGGGCGAGCAGTACTTC. Residues: CASSGFGGTGEGEQYF.

This clonotype appeared many times. The J gene is TRBJ1-4, the V gene TRBV7-8; no clear D. The CDR3 loop spans 13 amino acids. Germline V CDR1 and CDR2: SGHVS, FQNEAQ. Trimming took off 1 base at V and 6 bases at J, with 6 bases between the two ends. CDR3 sequence: CASSLDRDEKLFF. The CDR3 nucleotides read TGTGCCAGCAGCTTAGACAGAGATGAAAAACTGTTTTTT.

The chain couples TRBV4-2 to TRBJ1-1, with TRBD1 matching 8 bases. Germline assignment: CDR1 LGHNA and CDR2 YNFKEQ. J gave up 5 bases and V 4 bases, and 3 bases lay outside the gene matches. This CDR3 is 13 amino acids long. The CDR3 spells CASSPRQGTEAFF. The CDR3 coding sequence is TGTGCCAGCAGCCCTCGACAGGGGACTGAAGCTTTCTTT.

In this sample, this clonotype turned up a few times. The V call is TRBV9, the J call TRBJ1-2; D is unclear. The ends were cut back, 2 bases at V and 8 bases at J, with 7 bases in the middle. Germline V lookup: CDR1 SGDLS, CDR2 YYNGEE. The CDR3 sequence is 11 residues long. The CDR3 region has the DNA TGTGCCAGCAGCGTCCCTCACGGCTACACCTTC. Translated: CASSVPHGYTF.

The table lists this clonotype with many counts. The chain is built from TRBV2 and TRBJ2-7; 11 nucleotides match TRBD1. The CDR3 has 14 amino acids. In germline, CDR1 is SNHLY, CDR2 FYNNEI. With 6 bases clipped from V and 1 base from J, the junction kept 2 bases outside the gene matches. The CDR3 reads CASRGTGGSYEQYF. The CDR3 DNA follows: TGTGCCAGCAGGGGGACAGGGGGATCCTACGAGCAGTACTTC.